The 16 T cell receptor beta chains below all came from one sample that was sequenced in a study of shared clonotypes between healthy human individuals. The data were produced by immunoSEQ multiplex PCR, yet TCRdb's version contains in-frame clones alone and is incomplete. The sample records some 500,000 clones, more than 70% being singletons. What was sequenced was PBMCs. All receptors come from a woman between 40 and 55 years old in good health. Some clones in this sample may be carry-over from other donors' samples.

This clone was seen a few times. The rearrangement joins TRBV4-3 to TRBJ2-2; D is unclear. The germline V and J ends were trimmed by 2 bases and 2 bases, with 9 bases remaining between them. The CDR3 has 15 amino acids. In germline, CDR1 is LGHNA, CDR2 YSLEER. Written as DNA, the CDR3 is TGCGCCAGCAGCCAAACGGAATACAACACCGGGGAGCTGTTTTTT. This codes for CASSQTEYNTGELFF.

The CDR3 sequence: CASSTIALAKNIQYF. CDR3 DNA sequence: TGTGCCAGTAGTACCATAGCGTTAGCCAAAAACATTCAGTACTTC. V usage is TRBV19 and J usage is TRBJ2-4, with a tentative D call TRBD2 (5 bases). In germline, CDR1 is LNHDA, CDR2 SQIVND (reference sequence). The CDR3 has 15 amino acids. Trimming took off 4 bases at V and 0 bases at J, with 10 bases between the two ends.

With respect to this clone: Given the absence of the conserved phenylalanine or tryptophan at the CDR3 end, a read error is likely. The V and J genes are TRBV2 and TRBJ2-2, with TRBD1 matching 10 bases. There are 16 residues in the CDR3. CDR1 is SNHLY and CDR2 is FYNNEI in the germline V gene. V trimming: 8 bases; J trimming: 4 bases; junction bases outside the gene matches: 10. CDR3 in DNA: TGTGCCAGCTCCGGGACAGGGGTCGGCCTCACCGGGGAGCTGTTTTCT. Translated, it gives CASSGTGVGLTGELFS.

The chain employs TRBV5-1 and TRBJ2-2; tentatively, D is TRBD2 (5 bases). Germline lookup yields CDR1 SGHRS and CDR2 YFSETQ. The CDR3 totals 14 residues. The V end was cut by 7 bases, the J end by 2 bases, with 12 bases between. This CDR3 reads CASRRELNTGELFF. CDR3 nucleotides: TGCGCCAGCCGAAGGGAGCTAAACACCGGGGAGCTGTTTTTT.

The rearrangement links TRBV27 to TRBJ2-7; 8 bases map to TRBD2. Losses at the gene ends were 6 bases for V and 5 bases for J; bases not matched to a gene: 15. CDR3 length: 16 residues. The germline V gene encodes CDR1 MNHEY and CDR2 SMNVEV (reference sequence). The CDR3 spells CASSIYTRLAMNEQYF. The CDR3 DNA reads as TGTGCCAGCAGCATTTACACGAGACTAGCGATGAACGAGCAGTACTTC.

Notes on this clone: This may arise from a read error, as a much more abundant clone is one base away. Other DNA variants within this sample encode the same CDR3. This rearrangement joins TRBV5-4 to TRBJ2-7; D is possibly TRBD2 (6 bases). The CDR3 loop spans 14 amino acids. Per the germline V gene, CDR1 is SGHNT and CDR2 is YYREEE (reference sequence). The CDR3 nucleotides read TGTGCCAGCAGCTTGTTCGGGAGTCCCCACGAGCAATACTTC. It codes for CASSLFGSPHEQYF.

This clone was detected once. The chain combines TRBV5-1 with TRBJ2-3; TRBD1 is a possible D gene (6 bases). This CDR3 is 15 amino acids long. Between the trimmed V and J ends, which lost 2 bases and 0 bases, there was a span of 10 bases. Germline V lookup: CDR1 SGHRS, CDR2 YFSETQ. CDR3 amino acids: CASSLQGASTDTQYF. CDR3 coding DNA: TGCGCCAGCAGCTTACAGGGAGCTAGCACAGATACGCAGTATTTT.

The chain recombines TRBV5-1 with TRBJ2-2; TRBD2 aligns across 9 bases. Germline assignment: CDR1 SGHRS and CDR2 YFSETQ. V trimming: 4 bases; J trimming: 0 bases; junction bases outside the gene matches: 4. CDR3 length: 16 amino acids. The CDR3 region has the DNA TGCGCCAGCAGCCTACCTAGCGGGACGAACACCGGGGAGCTGTTTTTT. Protein product: CASSLPSGTNTGELFF.

This clone was counted a few times. The chain has TRBV28 and TRBJ2-7; no reliable D call. V lost 1 base and J lost 7, with 8 bases in between. From germline, CDR1 is MDHEN and CDR2 SYDVKM. There are 12 residues in the CDR3. The CDR3 DNA sequence: TGTGCCAGCAGTTTATCGCAACGTGAGCAGTACTTC. This sequence encodes CASSLSQREQYF. Filled out from reference TRBV28 and TRBJ2-7, the complete variable domain reads DVKVTQSSRYLVKRTGEKVFLECVQDMDHENMFWYRQDPGLGLRLIYFSYDVKMKEKGDIPEGYSVSREKKERFSLILESASTNQTSMYLCASSLSQREQYFGPGTRLTVT.

The chain carries TRBV6-4 and TRBJ2-3; the D is unclear. Per germline, CDR1 MRHNA and CDR2 SNTAGT. Trimming shortened V by 1 base and J by 0 bases, and 8 bases separated the two germline ends. The CDR3 loop spans 15 amino acids. Written as DNA, the CDR3 is TGTGCCAGCAGTGACTTTTATGGAAGCACAGATACGCAGTATTTT. Its protein product is CASSDFYGSTDTQYF.

This rearrangement joins TRBV11-2 to TRBJ2-3; 8 bases align to TRBD2. Germline lookup yields CDR1 SGHAT and CDR2 FQNNGV. J was trimmed by 4 bases and V by 4 bases; bases with no gene match: 4. CDR3 length: 14 amino acids. CDR3 DNA sequence: TGTGCCAGCAGCTCCGCGCGGGGGGCAGATACGCAGTATTTT. Amino acid sequence: CASSSARGADTQYF.

Remarks on this clone: A single base is all that separates this from a far larger clone, so a read error is likely. The identical CDR3 is also encoded by other nucleotide sequences in the sample. J is TRBJ1-4 and V is TRBV5-1; no clear D. V lost 5 bases and J 5 bases, leaving 16 bases between the germline ends. This CDR3 has 15 residues. CDR1 is SGHRS, CDR2 YFSETQ, per germline. This chain's CDR3 is CASRGSAGINEKLFF. DNA for the CDR3: TGCGCCAGCAGGGGTAGCGCAGGCATAAATGAAAAACTGTTTTTT.

The chain carries TRBV28 and TRBJ1-2; D remains unclear. Germline loops: CDR1 MDHEN, CDR2 SYDVKM. The CDR3 runs to 12 residues. V was cut by 3 bases and J by 4 bases, with 6 bases left in between. The CDR3 spells CASSLGFYGYTF. CDR3 coding DNA: TGTGCCAGCAGTTTGGGGTTCTATGGCTACACCTTC.

The chain uses TRBV9 and TRBJ1-2; D remains ambiguous. The germline gives CDR1 SGDLS, CDR2 YYNGEE. The V and J ends lost 2 bases and 9 bases respectively, with 32 bases between them. The CDR3 has 19 residues. In DNA, the CDR3 is TGTGCCAGCAGCGTCAACCCAAGGGAGGACGGCTACCTTATACGGCGCTACACCTTC. This gives the protein CASSVNPREDGYLIRRYTF. The variable domain in full, with the rest retrieved from reference TRBV9 and TRBJ1-2, is DSGVTQTPKHLITATGQRVTLRCSPRSGDLSVYWYQQSLDQGLQFLIQYYNGEERAKGNILERFSAQQFPDLHSELNLSSLELGDSALYFCASSVNPREDGYLIRRYTFGSGTRLTVV.

CDR3 sequence: CASSQIEGYEQYF. For the CDR3, the DNA is TGCGCCAGCAGCCAAATCGAGGGCTACGAGCAGTACTTC. This rearrangement joins TRBV4-3 to TRBJ2-7; the D gene is possibly TRBD2 (5 bases). Germline V gene lookup returns CDR1 LGHNA and CDR2 YSLEER. The CDR3 totals 13 residues. Between the trimmed V and J ends, which lost 2 bases and 3 bases, there was a span of 8 bases.

This clone was recorded a few times. This chain joins TRBV11-2 and TRBJ2-7, with D hard to call. The ends were cut back, 5 bases at V and 4 bases at J, with 15 bases in the middle. This CDR3 has 14 residues. In germline, CDR1 is SGHAT, CDR2 FQNNGV. The chain's CDR3 is CASSQNIIQYEQYF. The DNA for the CDR3 is TGTGCCAGCAGCCAGAACATAATCCAGTACGAGCAGTACTTC.